This note documents a single T cell receptor (beta chain) sequence. The data were taken from a study of regulatory T cells in long-lasting Graves disease. Trimming took 5 bases from V and 5 from J, leaving 13 bases between them. Germline CDR1 SGHAT, CDR2 FQNNGV. The CDR3 has 13 amino acids. Arm-PCR with iRepertoire HTBI primers amplified the CDR3 regions for these TCR beta libraries. Per the original methods: The study identified roughly 59 TRBV and about 14 TRBJ segments across samples. Using its own MiXCR run on the multiplex PCR reads, TCRdb lists one record per CDR3 protein. The V and J calls and clone size are TCRdb's, not the authors'. The repertoire includes about 560,000 distinct CDR3 sequences, roughly 16% of them detected once, and around 13% sits in the top ten. Time point given: newly diagnosed GD, antithyroid drugs for less than 3 months. Researchers made the TCR library from RNA that was extracted from PBMCs.

The same specimen was also included in a second study, on T cells in Graves' hyperthyroidism and ophthalmopathy.

The chain recombines TRBV11-2 with TRBJ2-7; D is unresolved. This TCR came from a young man with Graves disease. The sample consisted of peripheral blood mononuclear cells (PBMCs), taken at new diagnosis, from a patient treated with antithyroid drugs. DNA of the CDR3: TGTGCCAGCAGCCAAGATTACTGGGACGAGCAGTACTTC. Its translation: CASSQDYWDEQYF.